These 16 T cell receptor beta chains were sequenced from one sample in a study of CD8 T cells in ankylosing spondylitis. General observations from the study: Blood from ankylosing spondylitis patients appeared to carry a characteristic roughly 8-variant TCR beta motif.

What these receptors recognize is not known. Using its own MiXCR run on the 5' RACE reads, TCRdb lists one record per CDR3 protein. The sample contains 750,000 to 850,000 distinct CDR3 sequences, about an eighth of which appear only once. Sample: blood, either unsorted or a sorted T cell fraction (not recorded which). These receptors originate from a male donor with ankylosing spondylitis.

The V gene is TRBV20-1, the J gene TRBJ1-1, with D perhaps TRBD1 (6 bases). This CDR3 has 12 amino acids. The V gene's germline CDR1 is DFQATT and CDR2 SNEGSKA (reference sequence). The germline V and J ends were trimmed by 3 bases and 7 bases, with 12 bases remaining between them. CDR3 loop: CSARGGRVEAFF. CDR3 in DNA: TGCAGTGCTAGGGGGGGCCGGGTTGAAGCTTTCTTT.

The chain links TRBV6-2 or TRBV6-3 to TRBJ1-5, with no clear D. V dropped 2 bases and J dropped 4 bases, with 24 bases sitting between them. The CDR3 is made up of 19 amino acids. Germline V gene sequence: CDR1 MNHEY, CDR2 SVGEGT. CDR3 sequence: CASSYSLAETRRGNQPQHF. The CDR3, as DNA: TGTGCCAGCAGTTACAGTCTGGCTGAAACGAGGCGTGGGAATCAGCCCCAGCATTTT.

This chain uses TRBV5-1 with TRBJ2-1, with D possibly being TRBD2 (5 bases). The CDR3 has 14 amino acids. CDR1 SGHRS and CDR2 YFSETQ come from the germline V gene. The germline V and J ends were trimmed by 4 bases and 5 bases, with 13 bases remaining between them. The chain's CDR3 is CASSDQRPHNEQFF. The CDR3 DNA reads TGCGCCAGCAGCGACCAGCGGCCCCACAATGAGCAGTTCTTC. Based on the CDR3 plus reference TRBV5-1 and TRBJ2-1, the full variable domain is KAGVTQTPRYLIKTRGQQVTLSCSPISGHRSVSWYQQTPGQGLQFLFEYFSETQRNKGNFPGRFSGRQFSNSRSEMNVSTLELGDSALYLCASSDQRPHNEQFFGPGTRLTVL.

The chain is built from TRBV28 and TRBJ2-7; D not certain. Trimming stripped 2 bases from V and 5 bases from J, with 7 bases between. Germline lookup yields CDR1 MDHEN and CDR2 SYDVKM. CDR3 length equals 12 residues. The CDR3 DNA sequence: TGTGCCAGCAGTTTAGGGGTTCACGAGCAGTACTTC. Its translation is CASSLGVHEQYF.

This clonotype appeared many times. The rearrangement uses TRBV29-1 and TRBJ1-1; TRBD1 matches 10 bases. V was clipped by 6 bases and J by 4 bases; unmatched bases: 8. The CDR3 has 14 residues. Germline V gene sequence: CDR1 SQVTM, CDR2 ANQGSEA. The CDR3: CSVIRDRGPTEAFF. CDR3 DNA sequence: TGCAGCGTAATCCGGGACAGGGGACCCACTGAAGCTTTCTTT.

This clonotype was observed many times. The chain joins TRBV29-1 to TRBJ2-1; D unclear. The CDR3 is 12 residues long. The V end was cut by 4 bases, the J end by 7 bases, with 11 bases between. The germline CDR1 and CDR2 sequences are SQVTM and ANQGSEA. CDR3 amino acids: CSVGSPGNEQFF. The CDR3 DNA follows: TGCAGCGTTGGGTCCCCTGGGAATGAGCAGTTCTTC.

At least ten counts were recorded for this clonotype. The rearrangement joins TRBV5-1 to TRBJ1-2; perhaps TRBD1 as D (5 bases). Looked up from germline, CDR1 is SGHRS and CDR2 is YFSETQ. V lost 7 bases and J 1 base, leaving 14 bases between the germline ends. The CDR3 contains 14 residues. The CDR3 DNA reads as TGCGCCAGCGGCAGGGAACCCGTTAACTATGGCTACACCTTC. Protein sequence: CASGREPVNYGYTF.

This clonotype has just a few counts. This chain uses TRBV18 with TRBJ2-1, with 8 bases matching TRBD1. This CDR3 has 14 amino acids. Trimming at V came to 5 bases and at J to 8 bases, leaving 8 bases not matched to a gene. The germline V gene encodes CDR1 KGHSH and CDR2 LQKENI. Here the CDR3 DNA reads TGTGCCAGCTCAAAGTCACAGGGGGTGGATGAGCAGTTCTTC. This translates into CASSKSQGVDEQFF.

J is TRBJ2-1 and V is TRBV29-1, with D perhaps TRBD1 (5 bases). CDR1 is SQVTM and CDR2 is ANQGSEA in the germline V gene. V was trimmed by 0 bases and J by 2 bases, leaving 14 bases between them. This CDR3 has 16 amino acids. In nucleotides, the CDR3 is TGCAGCGTTGAAGATGGCAGGGCAGTCACCTACAATGAGCAGTTCTTC. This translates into CSVEDGRAVTYNEQFF.

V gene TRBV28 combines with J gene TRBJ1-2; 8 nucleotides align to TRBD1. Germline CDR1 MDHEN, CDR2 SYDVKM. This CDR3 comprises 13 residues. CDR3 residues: CASRQGMILGYTF. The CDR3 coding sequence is TGTGCGTCGAGACAGGGGATGATTCTTGGCTACACCTTC.

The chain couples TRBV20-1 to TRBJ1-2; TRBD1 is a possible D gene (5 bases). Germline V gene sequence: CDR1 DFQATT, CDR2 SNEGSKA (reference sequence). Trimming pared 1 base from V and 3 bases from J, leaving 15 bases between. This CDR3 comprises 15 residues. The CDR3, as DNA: TGCAGTGCTAGAGTCGAGCCCGGGACGCACTATGGCTACACCTTC. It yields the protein CSARVEPGTHYGYTF.

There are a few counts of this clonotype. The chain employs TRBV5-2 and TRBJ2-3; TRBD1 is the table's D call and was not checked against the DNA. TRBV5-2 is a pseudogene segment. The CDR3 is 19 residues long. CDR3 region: CASNLRVTGARRRADTQYF. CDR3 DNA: TGCGCCAGCAACTTAAGGGTGACAGGCGCTCGCCGAAGGGCAGATACGCAGTATTTT.

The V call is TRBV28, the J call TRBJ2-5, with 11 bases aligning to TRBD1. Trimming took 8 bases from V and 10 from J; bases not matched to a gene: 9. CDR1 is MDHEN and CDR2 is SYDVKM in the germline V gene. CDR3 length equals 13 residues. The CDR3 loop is CASVRTGGRDQYF. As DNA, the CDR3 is TGTGCCAGCGTAAGGACAGGGGGCCGGGACCAGTACTTC.

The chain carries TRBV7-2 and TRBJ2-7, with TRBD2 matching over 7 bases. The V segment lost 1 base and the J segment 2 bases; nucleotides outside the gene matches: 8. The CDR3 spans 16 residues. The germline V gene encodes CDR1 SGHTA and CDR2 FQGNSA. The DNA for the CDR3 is TGTGCCAGCAGCTTAGTCGGGGGAGGGTTCGCCTACGAGCAGTACTTC. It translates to CASSLVGGGFAYEQYF. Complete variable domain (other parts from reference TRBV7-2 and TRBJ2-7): GAGVSQSPSNKVTEKGKDVELRCDPISGHTALYWYRQSLGQGLEFLIYFQGNSAPDKSGLPSDRFSAERTGGSVSTLTIQRTQQEDSAVYLCASSLVGGGFAYEQYFGPGTRLTVT.

CDR3 in amino acids: CASSRAGITGELFF. The CDR3 DNA follows: TGCGCCAGCAGTCGCGCAGGGATCACCGGGGAGCTGTTTTTT. The chain employs TRBV5-1 and TRBJ2-2; D may be TRBD1 (5 bases). The CDR3 totals 14 residues. V lost 5 bases, J lost 4 bases, and 12 bases lay in between. Germline V gene sequence: CDR1 SGHRS, CDR2 YFSETQ.

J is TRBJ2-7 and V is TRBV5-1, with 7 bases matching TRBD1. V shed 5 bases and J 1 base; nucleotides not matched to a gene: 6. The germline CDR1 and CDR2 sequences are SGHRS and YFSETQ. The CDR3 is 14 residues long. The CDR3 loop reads CASRSGTESYEQYF. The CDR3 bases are TGCGCCAGCAGGTCCGGGACAGAGTCCTACGAGCAGTACTTC.